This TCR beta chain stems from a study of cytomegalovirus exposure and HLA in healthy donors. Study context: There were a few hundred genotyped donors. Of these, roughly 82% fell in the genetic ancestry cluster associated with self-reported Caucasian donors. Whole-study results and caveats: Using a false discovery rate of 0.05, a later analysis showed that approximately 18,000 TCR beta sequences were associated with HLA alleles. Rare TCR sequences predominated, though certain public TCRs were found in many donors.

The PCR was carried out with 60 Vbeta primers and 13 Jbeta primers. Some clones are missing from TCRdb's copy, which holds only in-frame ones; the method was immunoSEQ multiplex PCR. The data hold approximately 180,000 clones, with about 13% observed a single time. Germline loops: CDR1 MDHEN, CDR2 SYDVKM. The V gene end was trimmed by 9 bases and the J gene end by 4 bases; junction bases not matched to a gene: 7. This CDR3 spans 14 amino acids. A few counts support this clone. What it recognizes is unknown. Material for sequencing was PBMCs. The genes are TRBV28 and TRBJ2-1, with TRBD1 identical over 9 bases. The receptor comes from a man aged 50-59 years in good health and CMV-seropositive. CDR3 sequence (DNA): TGTGCCAGTTTAGGGGGACAGGGATACAATGAGCAGTTCTTC. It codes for CASLGGQGYNEQFF. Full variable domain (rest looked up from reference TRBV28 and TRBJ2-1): DVKVTQSSRYLVKRTGEKVFLECVQDMDHENMFWYRQDPGLGLRLIYFSYDVKMKEKGDIPEGYSVSREKKERFSLILESASTNQTSMYLCASLGGQGYNEQFFGPGTRLTVL.